This entry lists 28 T cell receptor beta chains sequenced from one sample in a study of blood T cells in healthy people across ages. The authors ran a second PCR of about 6 to 11 cycles using a sample-barcoded 5' primer and a J-beta primer mix. TCRdb itself ran the 5' RACE reads through MiXCR, one entry per CDR3 protein. Among 890,000 or so distinct CDR3 sequences listed, less than 80% were seen once. Input material: blood. The receptor source for this set is a man aged 30-40 years in good health.

The chain joins TRBV5-6 to TRBJ2-3; D is ambiguous. Trimming removed 1 base at V and 2 bases at J, with 14 bases between. CDR3 size: 16 residues. The germline CDR1 and CDR2 sequences are SGHDT and YYEEEE. The CDR3 coding sequence is TGTGCCAGCAGCTTGAATGGTTACCTCCACACAGATACGCAGTATTTT. Translating gives CASSLNGYLHTDTQYF.

In nucleotides, the CDR3 is TGTGCCTGGAGTAACAGGGCCAAAAACATTCAGTACTTC. This translates into CAWSNRAKNIQYF. This chain joins TRBV30 and TRBJ2-4; TRBD1 might be the D (5 bases). From germline, CDR1 is GTSNPN and CDR2 SVGIG (reference sequence). With 2 bases removed from V and 1 base from J, the gap between germline ends came to 6 bases. The CDR3 loop spans 13 amino acids. Full variable domain (rest looked up from reference TRBV30 and TRBJ2-4): SQTIHQWPATLVQPVGSPLSLECTVEGTSNPNLYWYRQAAGRGLQLLFYSVGIGQISSEVPQNLSASRPQDRQFILSSKKLLLSDSGFYLCAWSNRAKNIQYFGAGTRLSVL.

This clonotype was found once. The rearrangement uses TRBV12-3 or TRBV12-4 and TRBJ2-3, with D unclear. V gave up 4 bases and J gave up 3 bases, with 11 bases separating them. The CDR3 is 14 amino acids. Here the CDR3 reads CASSWKEGTDTQYF. For the CDR3, the DNA is TGTGCCAGCAGTTGGAAAGAAGGTACAGATACGCAGTATTTT.

The chain uses TRBV2 and TRBJ2-1, with 10 bases matching TRBD1. V shed 8 bases, J shed 6 bases, and the junction held 10 bases outside the gene matches. Per germline, CDR1 SNHLY and CDR2 FYNNEI. The CDR3 length is 15 residues. The CDR3 sequence: CASSLGTGDGNEQFF. DNA for the CDR3: TGTGCCAGCTCTCTTGGGACAGGGGATGGCAATGAGCAGTTCTTC.

This clonotype occurred a few times. This chain joins TRBV29-1 and TRBJ2-3, with D possibly being TRBD1 (5 bases). Trimming cost V 3 bases and J 1 base, with 14 bases left between them. The CDR3 extends over 15 amino acids. Germline values: CDR1 SQVTM, CDR2 ANQGSEA. The CDR3 nucleotides are TGCAGCGTTGAGGACACGGACGATGGCACAGATACGCAGTATTTT. It specifies CSVEDTDDGTDTQYF.

A few counts support this clonotype. This chain uses TRBV6-5 with TRBJ1-2, with 7 nucleotides matching TRBD1. Germline CDR1 and CDR2: MNHEY and SVGAGI. The CDR3 covers 15 residues. The junction had 3 bases not matched to a gene; V was cut back by 0 bases and J by 2 bases. CDR3 in DNA: TGTGCCAGCAGTTACTCGGCCAGGGGGAACTATGGCTACACCTTC. It codes for CASSYSARGNYGYTF.

In its sample, this clonotype was seen many times. The V and J genes are TRBV27 and TRBJ2-7; D call uncertain. The germline V gene encodes CDR1 MNHEY and CDR2 SMNVEV (reference sequence). Between the trimmed V and J ends, which lost 0 bases and 1 base, there was a span of 10 bases. This CDR3 has 15 amino acids. The DNA for the CDR3 is TGTGCCAGCAGTTTATCCTTCGGAGTATCCTACGAGCAGTACTTC. Amino acids: CASSLSFGVSYEQYF.

This sequence joins TRBV12-3 or TRBV12-4 and TRBJ2-4, with a tentative D call TRBD2 (6 bases). V was shortened by 3 bases and J by 6 bases, with 15 bases between the two germline ends. The CDR3 covers 15 residues. The CDR3 DNA follows: TGTGCCAGCAGTTTTAGGCAGGGAGGCGGAAACATTCAGTACTTC. Its translation is CASSFRQGGGNIQYF.

V and J are TRBV6-7 and TRBJ2-1, with D possibly matching TRBD2 (6 bases). TRBV6-7 is an ORF; its function is uncertain. CDR3 length equals 13 residues. V lost 4 bases and J lost 10, with 14 bases in between. The CDR3 region has the DNA TGTGCCAGCAGTTTCTACCAGGCGGGGGAGCAGTTCTTC. Protein product: CASSFYQAGEQFF.

This clonotype has a handful of counts. The chain is built from TRBV7-2 and TRBJ2-5; 9 positions match TRBD2. The CDR3 length is 17 residues. With V trimmed by 1 base and J by 5 bases, 11 bases remained unmatched. Germline V gene data show CDR1 as SGHTA and CDR2 as FQGNSA. CDR3 residues: CASSLVGGGAYSETQYF. The CDR3 bases are TGTGCCAGCAGCTTAGTTGGCGGGGGGGCTTATAGTGAGACCCAGTACTTC.

The chain's CDR3 is CASSVGDISSTLHF. As DNA, the CDR3 is TGTGCCAGCAGCGTAGGGGACATAAGTTCCACCCTCCACTTT. The J gene is TRBJ1-6, the V gene TRBV9; the D gene is possibly TRBD1 (6 bases). The V gene lost 0 bases and the J gene lost 14 bases, with 15 bases spanning the gap. Germline loops: CDR1 SGDLS, CDR2 YYNGEE. The CDR3 consists of 14 residues.

About this clonotype itself: A junction end diverges from the germline sequence, so it may reflect a read error. The V call is TRBV24-1, the J call TRBJ2-7; tentatively, D is TRBD1 (5 bases). The V gene's germline CDR1 is KGHDR and CDR2 SFDVKD. CDR3 length: 15 amino acids. CDR3: CATSGFDGHSCEQYF. For the CDR3, the DNA is TGTGCCACCAGTGGCTTTGACGGACACTCCTGCGAGCAGTACTTC.

This clonotype was detected once. The chain joins TRBV28 to TRBJ1-5; D call uncertain. Germline CDR1 and CDR2: MDHEN and SYDVKM. The germline V and J ends were trimmed by 2 bases and 2 bases, with 13 bases remaining between them. The CDR3 covers 16 residues. CDR3 nucleotide sequence: TGTGCCAGCAGTTTAACAACCGTAGGCCGCAATCAGCCCCAGCATTTT. Encoded protein: CASSLTTVGRNQPQHF.

This clonotype was counted only a few times. The V gene is TRBV11-2, the J gene TRBJ2-3; D not resolved. The germline V gene encodes CDR1 SGHAT and CDR2 FQNNGV. The CDR3 runs to 14 residues. V shed 3 bases and J shed 0 bases, with 7 bases lying between them. The CDR3 sequence is CASSLQPSTDTQYF. The CDR3 DNA is TGTGCCAGCAGCTTGCAGCCTAGCACAGATACGCAGTATTTT.

This clonotype was detected ten times or more. The CDR3 sequence: CASSHRTGESPLHF. CDR3 nucleotides: TGTGCCAGCAGTCATCGGACAGGGGAATCACCCCTCCACTTT. The chain carries TRBV5-6 and TRBJ1-6, with 9 bases fitting TRBD1. The germline V gene encodes CDR1 SGHDT and CDR2 YYEEEE. The CDR3 runs to 14 residues. V was pared by 5 bases and J by 10 bases, with 7 bases of the junction left unmatched.

The gene calls are TRBV29-1 and TRBJ1-2; 8 positions match TRBD1. The CDR3 is 15 amino acids. The germline CDR1 and CDR2 sequences are SQVTM and ANQGSEA. Germline trimming cut 8 bases from V and 0 bases from J; bases unmatched to any gene: 11. CDR3 in amino acids: CSIGTGPDPNYGYTF. CDR3 DNA: TGCAGCATCGGGACAGGCCCAGACCCTAACTATGGCTACACCTTC.

The gene calls are TRBV5-1 and TRBJ2-5; 7 bases align to TRBD1. The last part of the DNA fits TRBJ2-7 better; the J call may be wrong. Germline V gene lookup returns CDR1 SGHRS and CDR2 YFSETQ. The CDR3 sequence is 15 residues long. This CDR3 reads CASSWDDRDSYEQYF. The CDR3 DNA is TGCGCCAGCAGCTGGGACGACAGGGACTCCTACGAGCAGTACTTC.

The rearrangement uses TRBV29-1 and TRBJ2-1, with 9 bases lining up with TRBD1. CDR3 length equals 15 residues. Trimming at V came to 5 bases and at J to 6 bases, leaving 11 bases not matched to a gene. Germline CDR1 reads SQVTM; CDR2 reads ANQGSEA. CDR3 coding DNA: TGCAGCGTTCGCAATCCAGGGACAGGGTCCAATGAGCAGTTCTTC. Translating gives CSVRNPGTGSNEQFF.

V and J are TRBV7-9 and TRBJ1-6; the D gene is possibly TRBD1 (6 bases). The V end was cut by 2 bases, the J end by 10 bases, with 15 bases between. The CDR3 totals 15 residues. Germline V gene sequence: CDR1 SEHNR, CDR2 FQNEAQ (reference sequence). DNA for the CDR3: TGTGCCAGCAGCTTATTACAGGGAGGTGGATCACCCCTCCACTTT. This gives the protein CASSLLQGGGSPLHF.

This clonotype was observed many times. At one end the junction does not follow the germline gene, possibly because of a read error. This chain connects TRBV9 to TRBJ2-6; the D gene is possibly TRBD2 (5 bases). Germline V gives CDR1 SGDLS, CDR2 YYNGEE. The CDR3 is made up of 14 amino acids. The DNA of the CDR3 is TGCGCCAGCAGCGTGGGAGCTGGGGCCAACGTCCTGACTTTC. Translating it yields CASSVGAGANVLTF.

The CDR3 coding sequence is TGCGCCAGCAGCTCAGACGTAGCTAACTATGGCTACACCTTC. This sequence encodes CASSSDVANYGYTF. This rearrangement joins TRBV5-1 to TRBJ1-2; D is undetermined. The CDR3 is 14 amino acids. Germline V gene sequence: CDR1 SGHRS, CDR2 YFSETQ. V lost 3 bases and J lost 0, with 9 bases in between.

The chain is built from TRBV2 and TRBJ2-3, with TRBD2 matching 7 bases. This CDR3 is 16 amino acids long. Trimming removed 6 bases from V and 3 bases from J; junction bases left unmatched: 12. Germline-derived CDR1 and CDR2 are SNHLY and FYNNEI. CDR3 nucleotides: TGTGCCAGCAGACCCAGGGCTAGCGGTTTAACAGATACGCAGTATTTT. Its protein is CASRPRASGLTDTQYF.

The chain uses TRBV10-3 and TRBJ2-3; no reliable D call. The CDR3 has 14 amino acids. The V and J ends lost 6 bases and 2 bases respectively, with 12 bases between them. Germline V gives CDR1 ENHRY, CDR2 SYGVKD. The DNA for the CDR3 is TGTGCCATCAGGCTTGCACTGAACACAGATACGCAGTATTTT. Translation gives CAIRLALNTDTQYF.

The chain has TRBV7-9 and TRBJ2-7; maybe TRBD2 (6 bases). Trimming took off 8 bases at V and 7 bases at J, with 21 bases between the two ends. CDR1 and CDR2 (germline): SEHNR, FQNEAQ (reference sequence). This CDR3 is built from 14 residues. CDR3 sequence (DNA): TGTGCCAGCCAAGGCGGGGCACAGCACAGTGAGCAGTACTTC. It codes for CASQGGAQHSEQYF.

The genes are TRBV7-9 and TRBJ1-1, with D perhaps matching TRBD1 (6 bases). The germline V gene encodes CDR1 SEHNR and CDR2 FQNEAQ (reference sequence). The CDR3 is 14 amino acids. V lost 5 bases and J 4 bases, leaving 14 bases between the germline ends. The CDR3 DNA follows: TGTGCCAGCAGCGCCCGACAGGCGGGCACTGAAGCTTTCTTT. This codes for CASSARQAGTEAFF.

The rearrangement joins TRBV27 to TRBJ2-1; D not resolved. Germline V gene lookup returns CDR1 MNHEY and CDR2 SMNVEV (reference sequence). CDR3 size: 13 residues. V dropped 0 bases and J dropped 15 bases, with 15 bases sitting between them. This CDR3 is CASSLSGPQMRFF. CDR3 bases: TGTGCCAGCAGTTTATCGGGCCCCCAGATGCGGTTCTTC.

This chain uses TRBV24-1 with TRBJ2-1; no firm D call. This CDR3 comprises 14 residues. Germline V gene lookup returns CDR1 KGHDR and CDR2 SFDVKD. The V and J ends lost 4 bases and 3 bases respectively, with 9 bases between them. CDR3 DNA: TGTGCCACCAGTGAGGGCAGGAACTACAATGAGCAGTTCTTC. Protein product: CATSEGRNYNEQFF.

CDR3 amino acids: CASSLARGRRSNQPQHF. CDR3 nucleotides: TGTGCCAGCAGCTTGGCGCGGGGCAGAAGGAGCAATCAGCCCCAGCATTTT. The V call is TRBV5-6, the J call TRBJ1-5; perhaps TRBD1 as D (5 bases). There are 17 residues in the CDR3. The germline gives CDR1 SGHDT, CDR2 YYEEEE. V was cut by 0 bases and J by 1 base, with 14 bases left in between.